The text below deals with one T cell receptor beta chain. Antigen: not known. The data were taken from a study of T-cell memory formation after mild COVID-19. Constant-segment primers served in 5'RACE that generated TCR alpha and TCR beta cDNA libraries bearing sample barcodes and UMIs. TCRdb reprocessed the 5' RACE reads via MiXCR and lists one record per CDR3 protein. The table records 450,000 to 650,000 distinct CDR3 sequences, roughly 22% of them present only once. The V and J ends lost 2 bases and 4 bases, in that order; junction bases with no gene match: 9. CDR1 is SGHTA, CDR2 FQGNSA, per germline. This CDR3 comprises 16 residues. Study-wide points: For contracting clones, CD4+ ones sat mainly in CM and EM, CD8+ in EMRA. The second-wave clones peaking on day 37 were not confirmed as SARS-CoV-2-specific.

The V and J genes are TRBV7-2 and TRBJ1-1; 8 nucleotides match TRBD1. This TCR was recovered from an adult woman who had mild COVID-19 (a few samples of this study predate the infection). Cell type and time point are not known. Sequencing used PBMCs or a T cell subset sorted from them (not recorded which). The CDR3 nucleotides read TGTGCCAGCAGCTTATTCCCCCTTGGACAGGGCACTGAAGCTTTCTTT. This encodes CASSLFPLGQGTEAFF.